The T cell receptor (beta chain) described here comes from a study of blood T cell repertoires in COVID-19. For the study at large: Sites across the United States, Italy and Spain contributed samples from acute and convalescent COVID-19.

As processed by the authors: Estimated nucleated cell counts came from reference gene primer amplification. Generated by immunoSEQ multiplex PCR, the TCRdb table keeps only in-frame clones and is missing some. V, J and clone size were drawn from that table, and D and trimming were deduced from the DNA. The table includes some 80,000 clones, 80% to 90% detected once. Trimming removed 7 bases at V and 8 bases at J, with 14 bases between. The CDR3 runs to 13 residues. The germline V gene encodes CDR1 MGHDK and CDR2 SYGVNS. Sequencing input: peripheral blood. This TCR came from a human donor in a cohort sampled during active COVID-19. V usage is TRBV25-1 and J usage is TRBJ1-4; D gene unclear. CDR3 DNA: TGTGCCAGCATAAATTGGGGAGGAGAAAAACTGTTTTTT. This encodes CASINWGGEKLFF.